The source of this T cell receptor (beta chain) is a study of cytomegalovirus exposure and HLA in healthy donors. General study results and limits: Cytomegalovirus status was reportedly diagnosed by the classifier with high sensitivity and specificity.

PCR primers comprised 60 Vbeta and 13 Jbeta primers. The data were produced by immunoSEQ multiplex PCR, yet TCRdb's version contains in-frame clones alone and is incomplete. The profile shows about 150,000 clones, roughly 80% of them singletons. Germline CDR1 is MNHNY and CDR2 is SVGAGI (reference sequence). The V end lost 2 bases, the J end lost 1 base, and 12 bases lay between the germline ends. The CDR3 covers 16 residues. Concerning this clone: Its cognate antigen is unknown.

The sample was PBMCs. This TCR derives from a boy aged 2 to 9 in good health and CMV-seronegative. The V call is TRBV6-6, the J call TRBJ2-1; unclear D gene. CDR3 coding DNA: TGTGCCAGCAGTTACGGAGTTAGTCGGTCCTACAATGAGCAGTTCTTC. Encoded protein: CASSYGVSRSYNEQFF.